Listed below are T cell receptor beta chains from one sample, sequenced in a study of blood T cell repertoires in COVID-19. Produced via immunoSEQ multiplex PCR; TCRdb's table is partial and in-frame only. The sample has about 210,000 clones; roughly 94% are singletons. Sequencing was carried out using peripheral blood. The receptor source for this set is a man aged 25 to 45 with acute or convalescent COVID-19. Each CDR3 is given with its conserved first and last residue. Each record gives: J gene, clone size, V gene, D gene, CDR3 protein, CDR3 DNA. A D gene is named only where the DNA matches it firmly. Not all rows give a size; the values are once, few, many and, for expanded clones, a class.

TRBJ1-5 | once | TRBV6-6 | . | CASSLGGANQPQHF | TGTGCCAGCAGTCTGGGGGGGGCCAATCAGCCCCAGCATTTT
TRBJ2-7 | . | TRBV5-1 | . | CASSMTTDRYEQYF | TGCGCCAGCAGCATGACGACAGACCGCTACGAGCAGTACTTC
TRBJ1-4 | once | TRBV30 | . | CAWSVLTPATNEKLFF | TGTGCCTGGAGTGTACTTACGCCGGCAACTAATGAAAAACTGTTTTTT
TRBJ2-5 | . | TRBV9 | TRBD2 | CASSVGQLAGSRETQYF | TGTGCCAGCAGCGTAGGCCAACTAGCGGGTTCCAGAGAGACCCAGTACTTC
TRBJ2-3 | . | TRBV19 | . | CASSSGYAGATDTQYF | TGTGCCAGTAGTAGCGGGTACGCGGGGGCCACAGATACGCAGTATTTT
TRBJ1-1 | . | TRBV29-1 | . | CSVEGQGLMNTEAFF | TGCAGCGTTGAGGGCCAGGGGCTAATGAACACTGAAGCTTTCTTT
TRBJ2-3 | . | TRBV30 | TRBD1 | CAWSVVTGTGSDTQYF | TGTGCCTGGAGTGTAGTAACCGGGACAGGGTCAGATACGCAGTATTTT
TRBJ1-5 | . | TRBV27 | . | CASSSLNQPQHF | TGTGCCAGCAGTTCACTCAATCAGCCCCAGCATTTT
TRBJ2-5 | . | TRBV30 | . | CAWSTARQETQYF | TGTGCCTGGAGCACTGCCCGCCAAGAGACCCAGTACTTC
TRBJ1-5 | . | TRBV15 | . | CATSRRDNSYSNQPQHF | TGTGCCACCAGCAGAAGAGATAACAGTTATAGCAATCAGCCCCAGCATTTT
TRBJ1-5 | . | TRBV6-1 | . | CASSEYLGRGSNQPQHF | TGTGCCAGCAGTGAATATTTAGGCAGGGGAAGCAATCAGCCCCAGCATTTT
TRBJ1-2 | . | TRBV28 | . | CASRLVGRRGYTF | TGTGCCAGCAGGTTGGTGGGGAGGAGGGGCTACACCTTC
TRBJ2-1 | . | TRBV18 | TRBD2 | CASSQGAGRGNEQFF | TGTGCCAGCTCACAAGGGGCTGGGAGGGGTAATGAGCAGTTCTTC
TRBJ1-2 | . | TRBV4-1 | TRBD1 | CASSQDGQDAGYGYTF | TGCGCCAGCAGCCAAGATGGACAGGACGCCGGCTATGGCTACACCTTC
TRBJ2-5 | . | TRBV5-1 | TRBD2 | CASSFLTSGAQETQYF | TGCGCCAGCAGCTTTTTGACTAGCGGGGCCCAAGAGACCCAGTACTTC
TRBJ1-1 | . | TRBV19 | . | CASSTFLGGEAFF | TGTGCCAGTAGTACCTTCCTGGGGGGTGAAGCTTTCTTT
TRBJ1-2 | . | TRBV5-1 | . | CASSQDSYGYTF | TGCGCCAGCAGCCAGGACAGCTATGGCTACACCTTC
TRBJ2-2 | . | TRBV7-3 | TRBD2 | CASSRGGNTGELFF | TGTGCCAGCAGCCGCGGGGGGAACACCGGGGAGCTGTTTTTT
TRBJ1-4 | . | TRBV21-1 | . | CASGDKLHLF | TGTGCCAGCGGGGACAAACTCCATCTCTTT
TRBJ1-6 | . | TRBV28 | TRBD1 | CASSLGGQGSLNSPLHF | TGTGCCAGCAGTTTAGGCGGACAGGGTTCCCTTAATTCACCCCTCCACTTT
TRBJ1-2 | once | TRBV28 | . | CASSLSGLVRDYGYTF | TGTGCCAGCAGTTTATCTGGGTTGGTGAGGGACTATGGCTACACCTTC
TRBJ1-1 | . | TRBV14 | TRBD1 | CASSRMGQGADKAFF | TGTGCCAGCAGCCGGATGGGACAGGGCGCCGATAAAGCTTTCTTT
TRBJ1-2 | . | TRBV7-8 | TRBD1 | CASSEGGQGAYGYTF | TGTGCCAGCAGCGAAGGTGGACAGGGGGCGTATGGCTACACCTTC
TRBJ2-7 | . | TRBV12-5 | TRBD2 | CASGPKRDSYEQYF | TGTGCTAGTGGACCTAAGCGGGATTCCTACGAGCAGTACTTC
TRBJ1-1 | . | TRBV15 | . | CATRKQGLMNTEAFF | TGTGCCACCAGAAAACAGGGCCTCATGAACACTGAAGCTTTCTTT
TRBJ2-2 | . | TRBV7-3 | TRBD2 | CASSLGLAGTGELFF | TGTGCCAGCAGCTTGGGACTAGCGGGAACCGGGGAGCTGTTTTTT
TRBJ1-6 | . | TRBV5-1 | . | CASSVQESNSPLHF | TGCGCCAGCAGCGTGCAAGAGTCAAATTCACCCCTCCACTTT
TRBJ2-5 | . | TRBV18 | TRBD1 | CASSPIQGETQYF | TGTGCCAGCTCACCGATACAGGGGGAGACCCAGTACTTC
TRBJ2-7 | once | TRBV9 | . | CASSVAQGPHEQYF | TGTGCCAGCAGCGTAGCCCAGGGGCCCCACGAGCAGTACTTC
TRBJ2-7 | . | TRBV27 | TRBD2 | CASSSPGLAGGRAQYF | TGTGCCAGCAGTTCCCCCGGACTAGCGGGGGGTCGGGCGCAGTACTTC
TRBJ1-5 | . | TRBV2 | . | CASSEGTAFYSNQPQHF | TGTGCCAGCAGTGAAGGTACAGCCTTTTATAGCAATCAGCCCCAGCATTTT
TRBJ1-1 | once | TRBV28 | . | CASSSHSLMNTEAFF | TGTGCCAGCAGCTCCCACAGCCTCATGAACACTGAAGCTTTCTTT
TRBJ2-3 | . | TRBV11-2 | TRBD2 | CASSAGTSPLATDTQYF | TGTGCCAGCAGCGCCGGGACTAGCCCTCTCGCCACAGATACGCAGTATTTT
TRBJ1-1 | . | TRBV27 | TRBD1 | CASTWTGGLVGTEAFF | TGTGCCAGCACCTGGACAGGGGGACTTGTCGGCACTGAAGCTTTCTTT
TRBJ2-7 | . | TRBV4-1 | TRBD2 | CASSQGRRAGESYEQYF | TGCGCCAGCAGCCAAGGGAGGCGGGCGGGGGAGTCCTACGAGCAGTACTTC
TRBJ2-4 | . | TRBV6-5 | . | CASRREGRVKNIQYF | TGTGCCAGCAGAAGAGAGGGAAGAGTCAAAAACATTCAGTACTTC
TRBJ1-1 | . | TRBV15 | . | CATSREVGAFVPNTEAFF | TGTGCCACCAGCAGAGAAGTGGGGGCGTTCGTCCCGAACACTGAAGCTTTCTTT
TRBJ1-2 | . | TRBV18 | . | CASSPSGTLYGYTF | TGTGCCAGCTCACCATCCGGGACACTCTATGGCTACACCTTC
TRBJ2-7 | . | TRBV2 | . | CASSDQWGEPYF | TGTGCCAGCAGTGATCAGTGGGGAGAGCCTTACTTC
TRBJ2-7 | . | TRBV27 | TRBD2 | CASSLGTSGSYEQYF | TGTGCCAGCAGTTTAGGTACTAGCGGTTCCTACGAGCAGTACTTC
TRBJ2-3 | . | TRBV30 | . | CAWTPGGGSWDTQYF | TGTGCCTGGACACCCGGAGGGGGCAGTTGGGATACGCAGTATTTT
TRBJ2-7 | . | TRBV11-2 | . | CASSFGVAYEQYF | TGTGCCAGCAGCTTCGGGGTGGCCTACGAGCAGTACTTC
TRBJ2-7 | . | TRBV6-5 | TRBD2 | CASSYREPSGRYEQYF | TGTGCCAGCAGTTATAGAGAGCCTAGCGGGAGATACGAGCAGTACTTC
TRBJ1-1 | once | TRBV29-1 | . | CSVRPQTATSPFMNTEAFF | TGCAGCGTTCGACCCCAGACAGCGACATCCCCGTTCATGAACACTGAAGCTTTCTTT
TRBJ2-7 | . | TRBV2 | TRBD1 | CASRVSTGLPYEQYF | TGTGCCAGCAGAGTATCGACAGGGCTTCCCTACGAGCAGTACTTC
TRBJ2-1 | . | TRBV27 | . | CASRNPDTAFNEQFF | TGTGCCAGCAGGAACCCGGACACTGCCTTCAATGAGCAGTTCTTC
TRBJ1-5 | . | TRBV7-9 | . | CASSGPDTYYNQPQHF | TGTGCCAGCAGCGGTCCAGACACGTATTACAATCAGCCCCAGCATTTT
TRBJ2-7 | . | TRBV4-1 | TRBD2 | CASSHGTSGSYEQYF | TGCGCCAGCAGCCACGGGACTAGCGGCTCCTACGAGCAGTACTTC
TRBJ2-5 | . | TRBV7-2 | TRBD1 | CASGRTGGKETQYF | TGTGCCAGCGGGCGCACAGGGGGCAAGGAGACCCAGTACTTC
TRBJ2-5 | . | TRBV5-8 | TRBD1 | CASSRQGNQETQYF | TGTGCCAGCAGCCGACAGGGGAACCAAGAGACCCAGTACTTC
TRBJ1-2 | . | TRBV19 | TRBD1 | CASSTTSTGYGGYTF | TGTGCCAGTAGCACTACCTCGACAGGGTATGGTGGCTACACCTTC
TRBJ2-1 | . | TRBV27 | . | CASKVRGHFYNEQFF | TGTGCCAGCAAGGTTCGAGGACACTTCTACAATGAGCAGTTCTTC
TRBJ2-5 | . | TRBV9 | . | CASSVDGRETQYF | TGTGCCAGCAGCGTAGATGGGAGGGAGACCCAGTACTTC
TRBJ2-7 | . | TRBV18 | TRBD1 | CASSPDRKTYEQYF | TGTGCCAGCTCACCGGACAGGAAGACCTACGAGCAGTACTTC
TRBJ2-1 | . | TRBV9 | TRBD2 | CASSHPGLANEQFF | TGTGCCAGCAGCCACCCGGGACTAGCAAATGAGCAGTTCTTC
TRBJ2-2 | . | TRBV5-6 | TRBD1 | CASRFRQGRTGELFF | TGTGCCAGCAGATTCCGACAGGGGAGGACCGGGGAGCTGTTTTTT
TRBJ2-2 | . | TRBV7-3 | TRBD1 | CASSSGTGYAGELFF | TGTGCCAGCAGCTCCGGGACAGGGTATGCCGGGGAGCTGTTTTTT
TRBJ2-4 | . | TRBV2 | . | CAIGGTYTKNIQYF | TGTGCCATCGGAGGCACCTACACCAAAAACATTCAGTACTTC
TRBJ2-6 | . | TRBV23-1 | . | CASSQSTGASSGANVLTF | TGCGCCAGCAGTCAATCTACGGGAGCGAGCTCTGGGGCCAACGTCCTGACTTTC
TRBJ1-2 | once | TRBV28 | TRBD1 | CASSFGTGDGYTF | TGTGCCAGCAGCTTTGGGACAGGGGATGGCTACACCTTC